This record looks at one T cell receptor (beta chain) sequence and its context. Its antigen remains unknown. TCRdb keeps only in-frame clones here, not all; method: immunoSEQ multiplex PCR. The sample consists of some 150,000 clones, 92% of them appearing once. From germline, CDR1 is SEHNR and CDR2 FQNEAQ (reference sequence). Between the trimmed V and J ends, which lost 1 base and 7 bases, there was a span of 13 bases. The CDR3 has 14 residues. These data come from a study of T cell responses to AZD1222 COVID-19 vaccine. Findings and limits, study-wide: The donor cohort was predominantly white British with a female majority, and clonal diversity may have been underestimated.

The rearrangement uses TRBV7-9 and TRBJ2-5; maybe TRBD1 (6 bases). The source was peripheral blood, collected 28 days after the second AZD1222 dose. This sequence originates from an adult who received the AZD1222 COVID-19 vaccine. DNA of the CDR3: TGTGCCAGCAGCTTAGGGGGGCAACGAGGGACCCAGTACTTC. It yields the protein CASSLGGQRGTQYF.